Below, 21 T cell receptor beta chains from the same sample are listed, as sequenced in a study of blood T cells in healthy people across ages. A second roughly 6 to 11 cycle PCR used barcoded and J-beta primers. Each CDR3 protein is one row after TCRdb ran MiXCR on the 5' RACE reads. This sample yields almost 550,000 distinct CDR3 sequences, of which 24% are seen a single time; just under 9% belongs to the top ten. Separately, the same data were catalogued under a study of T cells of mothers and their children.

Sequencing input: blood. These receptors came from a boy between 10 and 17 years old in good health.

The chain couples TRBV4-3 to TRBJ2-3; D might be TRBD2 (6 bases). CDR1 and CDR2 (germline): LGHNA, YSLEER. The CDR3 extends over 16 amino acids. The V end lost 4 bases, the J end lost 3 bases, and 17 bases lay between the germline ends. In DNA form, the CDR3 reads TGCGCCAGCAGCCTACGATTCTTCGGGACTACAGATACGCAGTATTTT. Its protein is CASSLRFFGTTDTQYF.

V usage is TRBV3-1 and J usage is TRBJ2-7, with 9 bases aligning to TRBD2. CDR3 length: 15 residues. With V trimmed by 4 bases and J by 2 bases, 6 bases remained unmatched. Germline CDR1 LGHDT, CDR2 YNNKEL (reference sequence). In nucleotides, the CDR3 is TGTGCCAGCAGCCGAGGACTAGCGACAACCTACGAGCAGTACTTC. Translating gives CASSRGLATTYEQYF.

V gene TRBV7-9 combines with J gene TRBJ1-1, with 11 bases matching TRBD1. Germline V lookup: CDR1 SEHNR, CDR2 FQNEAQ (reference sequence). Trimming at V came to 1 base and at J to 5 bases, leaving 9 bases not matched to a gene. CDR3 length: 17 amino acids. The CDR3 reads CASSLVGGTGGRTEAFF. The DNA for the CDR3 is TGTGCCAGCAGCTTAGTCGGGGGGACAGGGGGAAGGACTGAAGCTTTCTTT.

The chain links TRBV24-1 to TRBJ2-7; 7 bases line up with TRBD1. J was trimmed by 3 bases and V by 2 bases; bases with no gene match: 6. There are 15 residues in the CDR3. The germline CDR1 and CDR2 sequences are KGHDR and SFDVKD. The CDR3 bases are TGTGCCACCAGTGATTCTGCGACAGGGTTCTACGAGCAGTACTTC. As protein: CATSDSATGFYEQYF.

This clonotype has just a few counts. The chain recombines TRBV4-1 with TRBJ2-5; D may be TRBD1 (5 bases). The CDR3 loop spans 17 amino acids. The germline V gene has CDR1 MGHRA and CDR2 YSYEKL. Trimming removed 4 bases from V and 2 bases from J, with 20 bases in between. CDR3 amino acids: CASSPDLFRVTQETQYF. The CDR3 DNA reads as TGCGCCAGCAGCCCAGACCTTTTCAGGGTTACGCAAGAGACCCAGTACTTC.

This clonotype was seen at least ten times. The CDR3 sequence is CSAREPGGHGREETQYF. Written as DNA, the CDR3 is TGCAGTGCTAGAGAGCCGGGGGGACACGGCAGGGAAGAGACCCAGTACTTC. This chain connects TRBV20-1 to TRBJ2-5; TRBD2 is a possible D gene (7 bases). Trimming cost V 0 bases and J 3 bases, with 20 bases left between them. The CDR3 sequence is 17 residues long. Germline values: CDR1 DFQATT, CDR2 SNEGSKA (reference sequence).

This clonotype was counted only a few times. Mismatch with germline at one junction end may stem from a read error. The chain joins TRBV20-1 to TRBJ2-7, with 13 bases aligning to TRBD2. Per germline, CDR1 DFQATT and CDR2 SNEGSKA (reference sequence). The CDR3 totals 14 residues. For the CDR3, the DNA is TGCGGTGCTAGACTAGCGGGGGGAAGCTACGAGCAGTACTTC. It codes for CGARLAGGSYEQYF.

This clonotype was recorded a few times. The rearrangement joins TRBV28 to TRBJ2-3, with D perhaps assigned TRBD1 or TRBD2 (5 bases each). Trimming left V 4 bases short and J 6 bases short, with 20 bases between. This CDR3 spans 16 amino acids. Germline CDR1 is MDHEN and CDR2 is SYDVKM. The CDR3 loop reads CASSSSALGDQDTQYF. The CDR3, as DNA: TGTGCCAGCAGTTCCAGTGCTTTGGGGGATCAGGATACGCAGTATTTT.

The chain links TRBV24-1 to TRBJ2-1; the D gene is possibly TRBD2 (5 bases). Trimming took off 6 bases at V and 4 bases at J, with 12 bases between the two ends. The CDR3 spans 14 residues. CDR1 is KGHDR, CDR2 SFDVKD, per germline. CDR3 amino acids: CATSRPSSYNEQFF. In DNA form, the CDR3 reads TGTGCCACCAGTCGCCCTAGCAGTTACAATGAGCAGTTCTTC.

This clonotype occurred a few times. V gene TRBV20-1 combines with J gene TRBJ2-5, with TRBD2 identical over 8 bases. The CDR3 sequence is 13 residues long. CDR1 DFQATT and CDR2 SNEGSKA come from the germline V gene (reference sequence). The J segment lost 5 bases and the V segment lost 6 bases, leaving 8 bases of the junction unmatched. CDR3 bases: TGCAGTGCCTGGGGACTAGTCGAGGAGACCCAGTACTTC. Its translation is CSAWGLVEETQYF.

This clonotype occurred many times. CDR3 nucleotides: TGTGCCAGCAGCCACTCCTACGAGCAGTACTTC. It translates to CASSHSYEQYF. This chain connects TRBV12-3 or TRBV12-4 to TRBJ2-7, with unresolved D. This CDR3 has 11 residues. V lost 6 bases to trimming and J lost 0 bases, with 3 bases between them.

This clonotype appeared many times. V gene TRBV28 combines with J gene TRBJ2-7, with TRBD2 identical over 12 bases. The trim removed 6 bases at V and 0 bases at J, leaving 3 bases unmatched. In germline, CDR1 is MDHEN, CDR2 SYDVKM. There are 15 residues in the CDR3. Here the CDR3 reads CASRRTSGDSYEQYF. The CDR3 DNA reads TGTGCCAGCAGACGGACTAGCGGGGACTCCTACGAGCAGTACTTC.

In its sample, this clonotype was seen many times. The V and J genes are TRBV7-3 and TRBJ2-7; 10 bases are shared with TRBD2. Unmatched junction bases numbered 3, after V lost 2 bases and J lost 2 bases. The CDR3 totals 15 residues. Germline values: CDR1 SGHTA, CDR2 FQGTGA. The CDR3 spells CASSLYSGGPYEQYF. The CDR3 DNA sequence: TGTGCCAGCAGCTTATATAGCGGGGGGCCCTACGAGCAGTACTTC.

V and J are TRBV10-3 and TRBJ2-1, with TRBD2 identical over 7 bases. V lost 4 bases and J lost 4; bases outside the gene matches: 4. The germline V gene has CDR1 ENHRY and CDR2 SYGVKD. There are 14 residues in the CDR3. CDR3 residues: CAISGGTKYNEQFF. The CDR3 nucleotides are TGTGCCATCAGTGGAGGGACTAAGTACAATGAGCAGTTCTTC.

The V and J genes are TRBV7-9 and TRBJ1-1, with a weak D call TRBD1 (6 bases). The CDR3 is 17 amino acids. The V gene lost 5 bases and the J gene lost 1 base, with 20 bases spanning the gap. CDR1 SEHNR and CDR2 FQNEAQ come from the germline V gene (reference sequence). The CDR3 DNA reads as TGTGCCAGCAGCCAGGCTCGGGGGGGACATCCGAACACTGAAGCTTTCTTT. Translated: CASSQARGGHPNTEAFF.

The chain recombines TRBV2 with TRBJ2-1, with 13 bases aligning to TRBD2. Germline V gene sequence: CDR1 SNHLY, CDR2 FYNNEI. The CDR3 has 18 amino acids. Trimming at V came to 3 bases and at J to 4 bases, leaving 9 bases not matched to a gene. The CDR3 protein is CASSDLPGTSGDYNEQFF. The DNA of the CDR3 is TGTGCCAGCAGTGACCTTCCCGGGACTAGCGGGGATTACAATGAGCAGTTCTTC.

This clonotype showed up just a few times. The chain recombines TRBV19 with TRBJ2-7, with D perhaps matching TRBD2 (5 bases). Germline CDR1 is LNHDA and CDR2 is SQIVND (reference sequence). This CDR3 is 13 amino acids long. V was clipped by 4 bases and J by 3 bases, with 10 bases between them. The CDR3 region is CASSTGLRYEQYF. DNA for the CDR3: TGTGCCAGTAGTACCGGACTGCGCTACGAGCAGTACTTC.

The gene calls are TRBV7-9 and TRBJ2-2, with 11 bases aligning to TRBD1. Germline V gene sequence: CDR1 SEHNR, CDR2 FQNEAQ (reference sequence). This CDR3 is built from 13 residues. After removal of 10 bases from V and 5 bases from J, the junction contained 3 bases not matched to a gene. DNA of the CDR3: TGTGCCACGGACAGGGGGCGGACCGGGGAGCTGTTTTTT. Its translation is CATDRGRTGELFF.

This clonotype was observed a handful of times. The rearrangement joins TRBV10-3 to TRBJ2-1; maybe TRBD2 (5 bases). Looked up from germline, CDR1 is ENHRY and CDR2 is SYGVKD. V was shortened by 3 bases and J by 0 bases, with 12 bases between the two germline ends. CDR3 length equals 16 residues. CDR3 amino acids: CAISELPSNSYNEQFF. In nucleotides, the CDR3 is TGTGCCATCAGTGAATTGCCTAGCAACTCCTACAATGAGCAGTTCTTC.

This clonotype was seen repeatedly, ten times or more. CDR3 sequence: CASSFPGLAQETQYF. The CDR3 DNA is TGTGCCAGCAGCTTCCCGGGACTAGCCCAAGAGACCCAGTACTTC. The chain has TRBV11-1 and TRBJ2-5; 9 positions match TRBD2. CDR1 is SGHAT, CDR2 FQDESV, per germline (reference sequence). The CDR3 runs 15 residues. V dropped 3 bases and J dropped 1; count of bases not matched to a gene: 3.

This clonotype was seen only a few times. The chain carries TRBV6-4 and TRBJ2-5; TRBD2 agrees at 13 bases. The germline CDR1 and CDR2 sequences are MRHNA and SNTAGT. This CDR3 has 17 amino acids. The V segment lost 7 bases and the J segment 4 bases; nucleotides outside the gene matches: 12. Written as DNA, the CDR3 is TGTGCCAGCACGGAGCCGGGACTAGCGGGAAAGCGAGAGACCCAGTACTTC. This encodes CASTEPGLAGKRETQYF.